This T cell receptor (beta chain) is drawn from a study of blood T cell repertoires in COVID-19 (dated by TCRdb to the early 2020s). Study-level background: Samples from collaborators originated in the United States, Italy and Spain and spanned both the acute and convalescent phases of COVID-19. The prospective study material was composed of cDNA or gDNA derived from T cells, B-cell-depleted T cells, or PBMCs. Subjects who had been exposed to COVID-19, were actively infected with it, or had recovered from it provided the deeply sampled blood TCRbeta repertoires that made up the dataset. The repertoires were released in a freely available public database meant as a resource for research on the immune response to SARS-CoV-2. The samples were drawn from the first 160 participants of the ongoing ImmuneRACE study and from more than 1,000 subjects provided by 6 global collaborators. Sample metadata almost always included a de-identified subject ID, COVID-19 status, age in years and sex. Where HLA class I and class II types were available, the types were taken from metadata supplied by the sample provider, not from assay-based typing.

Of note for this clone: Which antigen it targets is not known. Base qualities were left out, and no much larger clone turns up one base away.

Trimming costs V 7 bases and J 3 bases, and their ends lie 10 bases apart. CDR1 and CDR2 (SNHLY, FYNNEI) derive from the germline V gene. The CDR3 numbers 13 residues from cysteine through phenylalanine. Of the read, only the CDR3 DNA is kept; its 39 bases are in frame from base 1. TCRbeta CDR3 regions were amplified from genomic DNA by means of the immunoSEQ Assay, a bias-controlled multiplex PCR. For the original study's pipeline: The number of nucleated cells in each sample was estimated from the amplification of reference gene primers within the assay. Sequence reads were collapsed and filtered to measure the absolute abundance of every unique TCRbeta CDR3 rearrangement. Productive Simpson clonality was computed per sample as the square root of Simpson's diversity index over productive rearrangements. In its TCRdb copy, this immuneACCESS table keeps in-frame sequences only and misses some clones. Where compared with another copy, unresolved V genes explain less than half of these, and the others have no known cause. V and J calls and clone size are copied from that table; D and trimming were computed from the DNA. For this sample the table gives 650,000 to 800,000 clones, of which 80% to 90% were detected only once. 0.2% to 0.3% of the sample is held by the ten biggest clonotypes.

Each collaborating institution followed its own protocols to collect whole blood in K2EDTA tubes. Collaborator samples were shipped for TCRbeta analysis as frozen whole blood, isolated PBMCs, or DNA extracted from either sample type. The full study reports these points: How much clinical and demographic metadata was included differed by source and by participant, and the metadata was provided uncurated.

This receptor chain uses TRBV2 and TRBJ1-5; 5 matching bases give a weak D call of TRBD1. This TCR came from a woman between 18 and 29 years old with acute or convalescent COVID-19. Material for sequencing was peripheral blood. The DNA sequence is as follows: TGTGCCAGCATGACAGAGTCCAATCAGCCCCAGCATTTT. Its protein is CASMTESNQPQHF.